Sequencing of this T cell receptor beta chain was carried out in a study of blood T cell repertoires in COVID-19. The wider study: COVID-19 samples from acute and convalescent phases originated in the United States, Italy and Spain. PBMCs, B-cell-depleted T cells, or T cells provided the cDNA or gDNA that made up the material.

J lost 2 bases, V lost 1 base, and 6 bases had no gene match. The CDR3 is 17 residues long. In germline, CDR1 is SGHAT, CDR2 FQNNGV. The table lists this clone with a count of one. Source study methods: Estimation of nucleated cell counts relied on the amplification of reference gene primers. The assay was immunoSEQ multiplex PCR, and TCRdb's table has in-frame clones only and misses some. The D gene and trimming were derived from the DNA, and the V and J assignments and clone size from that table. In the table there are roughly 90,000 clones, about four fifths of which are singletons. The chain employs TRBV11-2 and TRBJ2-4; 9 nucleotides line up with TRBD1. This TCR was recovered from a woman between 65 and 79 years old with acute or convalescent COVID-19. Sequencing input: peripheral blood. CDR3 residues: CASSLGPDRGSKNIQYF. CDR3 nucleotides: TGTGCCAGCAGCTTAGGTCCGGACAGGGGATCCAAAAACATTCAGTACTTC.